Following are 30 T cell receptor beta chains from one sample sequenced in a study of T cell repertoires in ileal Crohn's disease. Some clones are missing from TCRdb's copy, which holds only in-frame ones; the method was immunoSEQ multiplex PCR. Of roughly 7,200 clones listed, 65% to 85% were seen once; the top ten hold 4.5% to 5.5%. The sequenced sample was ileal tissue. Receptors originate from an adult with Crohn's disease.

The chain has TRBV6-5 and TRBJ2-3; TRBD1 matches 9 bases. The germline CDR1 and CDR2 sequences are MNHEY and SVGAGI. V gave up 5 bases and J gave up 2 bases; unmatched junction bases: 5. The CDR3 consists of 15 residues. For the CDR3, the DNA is TGTGCCAGCAGTCTGGGACAGGGCCACACAGATACGCAGTATTTT. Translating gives CASSLGQGHTDTQYF.

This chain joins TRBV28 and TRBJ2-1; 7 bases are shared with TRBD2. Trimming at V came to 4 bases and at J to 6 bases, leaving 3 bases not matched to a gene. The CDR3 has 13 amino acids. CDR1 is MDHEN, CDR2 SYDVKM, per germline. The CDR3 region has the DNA TGTGCCAGCAGTTGGACTAGAAGCAATGAGCAGTTCTTC. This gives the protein CASSWTRSNEQFF. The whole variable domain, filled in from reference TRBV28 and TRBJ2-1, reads DVKVTQSSRYLVKRTGEKVFLECVQDMDHENMFWYRQDPGLGLRLIYFSYDVKMKEKGDIPEGYSVSREKKERFSLILESASTNQTSMYLCASSWTRSNEQFFGPGTRLTVL.

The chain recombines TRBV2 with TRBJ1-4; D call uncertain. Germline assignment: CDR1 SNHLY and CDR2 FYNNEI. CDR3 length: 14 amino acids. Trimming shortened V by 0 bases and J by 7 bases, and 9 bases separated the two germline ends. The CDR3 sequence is CASSEAVTSEKLFF. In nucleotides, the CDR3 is TGTGCCAGCAGTGAAGCCGTAACTTCTGAAAAACTGTTTTTT.

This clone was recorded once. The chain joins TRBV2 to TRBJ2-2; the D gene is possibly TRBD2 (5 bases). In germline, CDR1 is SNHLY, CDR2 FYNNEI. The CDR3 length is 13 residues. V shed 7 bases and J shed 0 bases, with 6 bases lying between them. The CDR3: CASKRANTGELFF. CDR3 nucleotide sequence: TGTGCCAGCAAGAGGGCGAACACCGGGGAGCTGTTTTTT.

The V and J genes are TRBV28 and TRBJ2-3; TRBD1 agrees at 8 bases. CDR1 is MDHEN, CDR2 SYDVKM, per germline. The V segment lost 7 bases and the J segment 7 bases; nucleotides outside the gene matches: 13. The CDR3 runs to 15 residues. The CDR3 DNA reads TGTGCCAGCACCTTAGGACAGGGTGGGTTAAATACGCAGTATTTT. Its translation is CASTLGQGGLNTQYF.

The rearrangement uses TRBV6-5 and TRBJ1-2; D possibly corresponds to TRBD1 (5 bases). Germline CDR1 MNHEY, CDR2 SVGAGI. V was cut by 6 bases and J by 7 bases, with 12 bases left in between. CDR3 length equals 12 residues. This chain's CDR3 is CASRGVSGGYTF. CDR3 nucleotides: TGTGCCAGCAGAGGGGTATCTGGTGGCTACACCTTC.

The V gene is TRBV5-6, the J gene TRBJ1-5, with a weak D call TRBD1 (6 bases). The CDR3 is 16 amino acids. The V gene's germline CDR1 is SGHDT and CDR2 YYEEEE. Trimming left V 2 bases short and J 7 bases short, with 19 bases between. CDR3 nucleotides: TGTGCCAGCAGCTTTTACGCCCAGGGGTTACGGCAGCCCCAGCATTTT. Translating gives CASSFYAQGLRQPQHF.

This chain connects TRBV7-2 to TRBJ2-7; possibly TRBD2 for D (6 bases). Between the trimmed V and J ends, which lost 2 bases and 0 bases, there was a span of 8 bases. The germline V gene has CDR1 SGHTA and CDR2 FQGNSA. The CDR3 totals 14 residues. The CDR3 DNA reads TGTGCCAGCAGCTTATGGGAGGCCTCCTACGAGCAGTACTTC. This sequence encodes CASSLWEASYEQYF. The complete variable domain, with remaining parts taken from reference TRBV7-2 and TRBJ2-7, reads GAGVSQSPSNKVTEKGKDVELRCDPISGHTALYWYRQSLGQGLEFLIYFQGNSAPDKSGLPSDRFSAERTGGSVSTLTIQRTQQEDSAVYLCASSLWEASYEQYFGPGTRLTVT.

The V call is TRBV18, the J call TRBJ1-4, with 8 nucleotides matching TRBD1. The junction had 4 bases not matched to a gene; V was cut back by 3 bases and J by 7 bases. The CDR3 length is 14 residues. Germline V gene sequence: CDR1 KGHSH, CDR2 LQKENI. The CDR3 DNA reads TGTGCCAGCTCACCGGACAGGGTACTTGAAAAACTGTTTTTT. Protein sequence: CASSPDRVLEKLFF.

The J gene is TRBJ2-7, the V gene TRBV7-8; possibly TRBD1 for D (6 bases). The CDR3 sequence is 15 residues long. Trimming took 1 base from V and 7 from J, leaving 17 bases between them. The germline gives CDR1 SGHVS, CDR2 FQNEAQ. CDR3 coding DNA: TGTGCCAGCAGCTTAGGAGGGACACAGGGATTAGAGCAGTACTTC. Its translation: CASSLGGTQGLEQYF.

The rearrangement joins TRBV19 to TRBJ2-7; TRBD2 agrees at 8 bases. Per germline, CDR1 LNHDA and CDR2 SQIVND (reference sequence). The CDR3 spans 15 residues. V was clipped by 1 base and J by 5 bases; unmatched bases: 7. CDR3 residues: CASSIVREGRNEQYF. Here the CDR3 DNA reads TGTGCCAGTAGTATAGTTCGGGAGGGACGGAACGAGCAGTACTTC. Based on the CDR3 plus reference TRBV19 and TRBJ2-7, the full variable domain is DGGITQSPKYLFRKEGQNVTLSCEQNLNHDAMYWYRQDPGQGLRLIYYSQIVNDFQKGDIAEGYSVSREKKESFPLTVTSAQKNPTAFYLCASSIVREGRNEQYFGPGTRLTVT.

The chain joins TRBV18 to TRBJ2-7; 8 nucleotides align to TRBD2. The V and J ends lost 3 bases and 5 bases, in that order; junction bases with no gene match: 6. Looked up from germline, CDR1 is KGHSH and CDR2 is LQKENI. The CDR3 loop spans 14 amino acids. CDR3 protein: CASSPIAGFNEQYF. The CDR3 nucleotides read TGTGCCAGCTCACCCATAGCGGGATTCAACGAGCAGTACTTC.

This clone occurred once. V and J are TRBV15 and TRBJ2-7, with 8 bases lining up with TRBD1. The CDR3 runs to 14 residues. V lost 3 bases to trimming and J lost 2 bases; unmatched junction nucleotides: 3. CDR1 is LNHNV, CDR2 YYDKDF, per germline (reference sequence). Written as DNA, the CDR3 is TGTGCCACCAGCAGGGGGACAGGAACCTACGAGCAGTACTTC. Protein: CATSRGTGTYEQYF.

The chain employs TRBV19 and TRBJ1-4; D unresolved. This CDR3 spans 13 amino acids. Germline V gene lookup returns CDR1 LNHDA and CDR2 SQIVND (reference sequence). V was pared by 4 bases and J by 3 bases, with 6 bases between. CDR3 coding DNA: TGTGCCAGTAGTAGAACAGCTAATGAAAAACTGTTTTTT. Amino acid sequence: CASSRTANEKLFF.

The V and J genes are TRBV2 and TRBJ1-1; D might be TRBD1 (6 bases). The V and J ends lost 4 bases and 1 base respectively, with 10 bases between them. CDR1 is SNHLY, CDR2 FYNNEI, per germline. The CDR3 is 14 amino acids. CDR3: CASSVGHPNTEAFF. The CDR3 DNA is TGTGCCAGCAGTGTGGGACACCCGAACACTGAAGCTTTCTTT.

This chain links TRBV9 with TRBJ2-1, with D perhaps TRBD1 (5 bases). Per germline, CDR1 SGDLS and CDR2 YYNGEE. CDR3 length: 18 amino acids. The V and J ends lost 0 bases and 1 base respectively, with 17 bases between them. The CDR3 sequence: CASSVDYKGIGSYNEQFF. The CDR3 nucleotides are TGTGCCAGCAGCGTAGATTATAAGGGGATAGGATCCTACAATGAGCAGTTCTTC.

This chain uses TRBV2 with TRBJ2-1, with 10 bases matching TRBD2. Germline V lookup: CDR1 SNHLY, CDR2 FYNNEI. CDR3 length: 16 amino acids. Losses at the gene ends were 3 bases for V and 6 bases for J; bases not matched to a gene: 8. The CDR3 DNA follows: TGTGCCAGCAGTGAGAATTTAGCGGGGGGAACCAATGAGCAGTTCTTC. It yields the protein CASSENLAGGTNEQFF.

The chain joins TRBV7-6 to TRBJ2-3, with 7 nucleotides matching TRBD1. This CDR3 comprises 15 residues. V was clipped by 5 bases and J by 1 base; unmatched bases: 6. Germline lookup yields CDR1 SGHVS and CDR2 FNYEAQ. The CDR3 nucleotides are TGTGCCAGCAGCCTAGGGACAGTTGGCACAGATACGCAGTATTTT. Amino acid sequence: CASSLGTVGTDTQYF.

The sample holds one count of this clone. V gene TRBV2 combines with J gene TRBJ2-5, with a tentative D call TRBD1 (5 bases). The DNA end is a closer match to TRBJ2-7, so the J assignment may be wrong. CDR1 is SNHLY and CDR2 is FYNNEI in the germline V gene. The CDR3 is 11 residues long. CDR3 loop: CASSVRGEQYF. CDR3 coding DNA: TGTGCCAGCAGTGTTAGGGGCGAGCAGTACTTC.

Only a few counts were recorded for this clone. CDR3 loop: CASSEQAGGKNEQFF. The CDR3, as DNA: TGTGCCAGCAGTGAACAGGCGGGAGGGAAAAATGAGCAGTTCTTC. The V and J genes are TRBV6-4 and TRBJ2-1, with 9 bases that match TRBD2. Per germline, CDR1 MRHNA and CDR2 SNTAGT. The junction had 7 bases not matched to a gene; V was cut back by 3 bases and J by 7 bases. The CDR3 consists of 15 residues.

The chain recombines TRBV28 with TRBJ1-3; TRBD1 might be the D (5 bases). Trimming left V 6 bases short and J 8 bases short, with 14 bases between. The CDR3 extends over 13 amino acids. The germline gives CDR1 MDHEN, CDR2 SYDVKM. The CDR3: CASSLGLWDTIYF. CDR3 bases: TGTGCCAGCAGCTTGGGACTCTGGGACACCATATATTTT.

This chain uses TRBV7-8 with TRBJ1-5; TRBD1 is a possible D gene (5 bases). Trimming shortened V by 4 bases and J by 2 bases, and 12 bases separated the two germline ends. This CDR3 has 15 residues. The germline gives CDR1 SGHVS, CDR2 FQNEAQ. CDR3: CASSSYGGGNQPQHF. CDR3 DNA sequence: TGTGCCAGCAGCTCCTACGGGGGAGGCAATCAGCCCCAGCATTTT.

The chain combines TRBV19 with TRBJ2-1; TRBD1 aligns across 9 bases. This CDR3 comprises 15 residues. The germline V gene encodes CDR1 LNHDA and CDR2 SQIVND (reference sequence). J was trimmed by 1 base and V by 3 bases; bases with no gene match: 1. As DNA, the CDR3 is TGTGCCAGTAGTATGACAGGGGGGTCCTACAATGAGCAGTTCTTC. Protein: CASSMTGGSYNEQFF.

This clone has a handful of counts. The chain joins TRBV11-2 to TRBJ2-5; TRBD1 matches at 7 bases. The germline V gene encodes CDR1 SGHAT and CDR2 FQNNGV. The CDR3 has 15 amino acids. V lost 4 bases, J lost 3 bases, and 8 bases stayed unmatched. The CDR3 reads CASSSQGWVKETQYF. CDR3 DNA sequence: TGTGCCAGCAGCTCACAGGGGTGGGTCAAAGAGACCCAGTACTTC.

CDR3 sequence (DNA): TGTGCCAGCAGCCCCGCGGGGACCTTAGCCAAAAACATTCAGTACTTC. Its protein product is CASSPAGTLAKNIQYF. The rearrangement links TRBV5-4 to TRBJ2-4; possibly TRBD2 for D (6 bases). Germline CDR1 is SGHNT and CDR2 is YYREEE (reference sequence). The V end lost 4 bases, the J end lost 0 bases, and 14 bases lay between the germline ends. This CDR3 region has 16 residues.

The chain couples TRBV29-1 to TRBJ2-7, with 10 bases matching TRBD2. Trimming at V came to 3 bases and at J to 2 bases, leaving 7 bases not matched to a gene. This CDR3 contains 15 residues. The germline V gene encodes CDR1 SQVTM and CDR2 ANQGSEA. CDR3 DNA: TGCAGCGTTGATGGGTCAGCGGGAGGGACCTACGAGCAGTACTTC. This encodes CSVDGSAGGTYEQYF.

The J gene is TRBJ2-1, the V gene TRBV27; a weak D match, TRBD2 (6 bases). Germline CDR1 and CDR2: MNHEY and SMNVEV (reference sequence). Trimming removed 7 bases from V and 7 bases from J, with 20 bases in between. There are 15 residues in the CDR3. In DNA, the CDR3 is TGTGCCAGCAACTCACCGGGACTGGGCCTGAATGAGCAGTTCTTC. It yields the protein CASNSPGLGLNEQFF.

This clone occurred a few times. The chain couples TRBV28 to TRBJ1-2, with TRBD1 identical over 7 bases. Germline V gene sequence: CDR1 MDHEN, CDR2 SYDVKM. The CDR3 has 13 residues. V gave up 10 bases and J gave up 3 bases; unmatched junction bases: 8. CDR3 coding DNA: TGTGCCACCCGAGGGGGCTCGTACTATGGCTACACCTTC. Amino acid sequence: CATRGGSYYGYTF.

The CDR3 sequence is CASGTTTGYEQYF. DNA of the CDR3: TGTGCCAGCGGAACAACAACAGGTTACGAGCAGTACTTC. The chain carries TRBV25-1 and TRBJ2-7; weak D call: TRBD1 (5 bases). V lost 8 bases to trimming and J lost 4 bases, with 15 bases between them. The CDR3 spans 13 residues. Germline V gene sequence: CDR1 MGHDK, CDR2 SYGVNS.

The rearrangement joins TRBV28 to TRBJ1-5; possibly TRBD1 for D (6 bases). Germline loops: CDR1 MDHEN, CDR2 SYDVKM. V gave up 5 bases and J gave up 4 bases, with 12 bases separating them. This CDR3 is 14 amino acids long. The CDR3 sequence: CASSPGQKNQPQHF. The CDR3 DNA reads TGTGCCAGCAGTCCCGGACAGAAGAATCAGCCCCAGCATTTT.